This TCR beta chain comes out of a study of blood T cells in healthy people across ages (dated by TCRdb to 2014 to 2015). Regarding the research as a whole: In model experiments, template switching captured about one uniquely barcoded TCR beta cDNA molecule for every two T cells. The study measured age-related changes in TCR beta repertoire diversity using deep sequencing normalized with unique cDNA molecular identifiers. The donors were split into four age groups: young (average approximately 16 years), middle-aged (over 35), aged (over 55) and long-lived (roughly 80). To avoid experimental bias, donors of different ages were distributed randomly across sequencing lanes. Using the same blood draw, the study looked at two additional independent replicas of 1 million unique cDNA reads for two donors, one aged 18 to 30 and the other aged 80 or older. What the study reported, not specific to this receptor: Observed TCR beta diversity per million T cells fell roughly linearly with age, and a significant reduction was already apparent by age around 40. The CMV infection status of donors was not known, potentially confounding age-related changes in expanded clonotypes. The long-lived group showed more naive CD4+ T cells, fewer expanded clones and increased TCR diversity than the aged group, suggesting age selection. There was a strong correlation between observed TCR beta diversity and the percentage of naive T cells measured by flow cytometry. Estimates of total diversity based on one million sequenced T cells were regarded as lower bounds and as underestimates. Bulk unsorted PBMC profiling prevented conclusive comparison of naive and antigen-experienced compartments.

Donors were around 37 systemically healthy Caucasian individuals from Russia aged roughly 6 to 90 years. Approximately 9 milliliters of peripheral blood were collected from each donor into EDTA-treated Vacutainer tubes. Ficoll-Paque density-gradient centrifugation was used to isolate PBMCs, with at least 7 million per sample. Trizol reagent was used to extract total RNA from PBMCs, with at least 5 micrograms per sample. The percentages of naive CD45RAhigh/CD27high T cells were determined by flow cytometry on a PBMC aliquot from every donor. Per the germline V gene, SGHRS is the CDR1 and YFSETQ is the CDR2. The CDR3 has 13 amino acids, counting the end cysteine and phenylalanine. The DNA shown is the 39-base CDR3, in frame from base 1. V drops 4 bases and J drops 3 bases, leaving 10 bases in between. Receptor amplification or capture employed 5' RACE. The data were produced on an Illumina HiSeq 2500. A second PCR of roughly 7 to 11 cycles was performed with a sample-barcoded 5' primer and a J-beta primer mix. A template-switch 5' adaptor carrying 12 random nucleotides introduced a unique molecular identifier onto each TCR beta cDNA molecule. Each sample yielded at least 3 million CDR3-containing paired-end reads. First-strand cDNA was synthesized from all RNA with the Mint cDNA synthesis kit, primed by a TRBC-specific oligonucleotide. Following uracil-DNA glycosylase treatment, a first 18-cycle PCR with universal primers M1SS and BC2_uni_R was performed on all cDNA. For the original study's pipeline: For normalization, 1 million high-quality reads were randomly selected from each sample, with every read carrying a distinct molecular identifier. Instead of being binned into consensus sequences, reads that shared molecular identifiers were thrown out. MiTCR, with a Q25 quality threshold and the strictest error-elimination algorithm, was used for CDR3 identification, clonotype clustering and error correction. Lower-bound total TCR beta diversity was estimated with a nonparametric unseen species model using Euler transformation. The public reads were reprocessed in TCRdb via fastp at Q25 and MiXCR, keeping in-frame beta chains. Rows are combined by CDR3 protein, so each entry shows the most common genes and DNA. These V and J calls originate from TCRdb's pipeline instead of the authors' own analysis. Counted in this sample were some 710,000 distinct CDR3 sequences; about 24% of them appeared once. Around a fifth of the sample rests with the top ten.

Regarding this clonotype: No cognate antigen has been identified for it. Per-base quality was not reported, and no clone a single base away is much larger than it.

Sequenced sample: blood. This receptor was taken from a man aged 70-80 years in good health. The sequence links TRBV5-1 to TRBJ2-5; the D region possibly corresponds to TRBD1 (6 bases align). CDR3 reads: CASSQRTEETQYF. The nucleotides are TGCGCCAGCAGCCAAAGGACAGAAGAGACCCAGTACTTC.